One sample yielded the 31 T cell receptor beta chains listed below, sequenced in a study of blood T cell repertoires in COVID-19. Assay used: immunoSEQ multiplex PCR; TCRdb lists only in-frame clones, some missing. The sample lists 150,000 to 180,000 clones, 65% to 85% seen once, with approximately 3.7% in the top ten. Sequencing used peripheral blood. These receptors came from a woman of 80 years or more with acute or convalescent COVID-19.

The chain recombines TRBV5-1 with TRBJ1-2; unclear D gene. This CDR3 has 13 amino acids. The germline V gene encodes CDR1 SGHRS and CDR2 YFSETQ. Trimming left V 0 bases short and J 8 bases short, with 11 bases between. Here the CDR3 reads CASSLGGGGGYTF. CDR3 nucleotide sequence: TGCGCCAGCAGCTTGGGAGGAGGTGGGGGCTACACCTTC.

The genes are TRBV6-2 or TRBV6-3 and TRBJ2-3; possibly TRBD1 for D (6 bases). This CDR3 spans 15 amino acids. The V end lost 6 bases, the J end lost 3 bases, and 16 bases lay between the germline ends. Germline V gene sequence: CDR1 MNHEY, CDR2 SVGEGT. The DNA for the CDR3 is TGTGCCAGCAGCCGAGGGGGATTAGGGACAGATACGCAGTATTTT. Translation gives CASSRGGLGTDTQYF.

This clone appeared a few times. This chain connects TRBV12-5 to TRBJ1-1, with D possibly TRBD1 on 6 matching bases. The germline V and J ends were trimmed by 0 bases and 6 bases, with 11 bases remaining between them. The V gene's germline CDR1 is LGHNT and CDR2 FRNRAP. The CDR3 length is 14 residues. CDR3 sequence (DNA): TGTGCTAGTGGTTTGGTAGGGGGGGTCGCTGAAGCTTTCTTT. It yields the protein CASGLVGGVAEAFF.

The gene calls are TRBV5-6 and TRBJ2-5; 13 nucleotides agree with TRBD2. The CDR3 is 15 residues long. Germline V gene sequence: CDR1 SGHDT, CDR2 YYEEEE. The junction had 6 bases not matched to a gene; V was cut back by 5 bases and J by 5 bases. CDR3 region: CASSLTSGGQETQYF. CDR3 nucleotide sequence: TGTGCCAGCAGTCTGACTAGCGGGGGGCAGGAGACCCAGTACTTC. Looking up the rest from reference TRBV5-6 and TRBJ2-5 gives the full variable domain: DAGVTQSPTHLIKTRGQQVTLRCSPKSGHDTVSWYQQALGQGPQFIFQYYEEEERQRGNFPDRFSGHQFPNYSSELNVNALLLGDSALYLCASSLTSGGQETQYFGPGTRLLVL.

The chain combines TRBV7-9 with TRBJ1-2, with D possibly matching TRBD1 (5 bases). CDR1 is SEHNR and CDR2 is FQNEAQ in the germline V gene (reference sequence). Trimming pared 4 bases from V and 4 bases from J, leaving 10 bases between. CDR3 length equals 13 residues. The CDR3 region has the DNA TGTGCCAGCAGCTCGGGGGTAATCTATGGCTACACCTTC. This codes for CASSSGVIYGYTF.

Here the CDR3 reads CAIRAGTGDRNTIYF. The CDR3 DNA reads TGTGCCATCAGGGCCGGGACAGGGGATAGAAACACCATATATTTT. The V call is TRBV10-3, the J call TRBJ1-3, with 10 bases matching TRBD1. There are 15 residues in the CDR3. Germline V gene sequence: CDR1 ENHRY, CDR2 SYGVKD. V was pared by 6 bases and J by 5 bases, with 7 bases of the junction left unmatched.

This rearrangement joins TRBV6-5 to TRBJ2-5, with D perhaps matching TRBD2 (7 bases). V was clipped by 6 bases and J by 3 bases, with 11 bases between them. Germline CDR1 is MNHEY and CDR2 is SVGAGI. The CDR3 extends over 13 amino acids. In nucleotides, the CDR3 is TGTGCCAGCAGGCGAGGGGGGGAAGAGACCCAGTACTTC. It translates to CASRRGGEETQYF.

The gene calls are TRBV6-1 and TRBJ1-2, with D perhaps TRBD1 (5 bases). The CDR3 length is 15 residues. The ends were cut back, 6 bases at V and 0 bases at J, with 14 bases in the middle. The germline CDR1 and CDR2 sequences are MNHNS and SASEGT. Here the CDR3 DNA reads TGTGCCAGCAGAGGTGGGGCAGGAGCTAACTATGGCTACACCTTC. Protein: CASRGGAGANYGYTF.

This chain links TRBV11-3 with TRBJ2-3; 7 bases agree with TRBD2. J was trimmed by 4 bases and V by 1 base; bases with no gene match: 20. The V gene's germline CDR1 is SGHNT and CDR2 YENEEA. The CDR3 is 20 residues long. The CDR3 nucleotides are TGTGCCAGCAGCTTAGGGGGGGGATTGCACGCTGGTATGGTGGCAGATACGCAGTATTTT. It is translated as CASSLGGGLHAGMVADTQYF.

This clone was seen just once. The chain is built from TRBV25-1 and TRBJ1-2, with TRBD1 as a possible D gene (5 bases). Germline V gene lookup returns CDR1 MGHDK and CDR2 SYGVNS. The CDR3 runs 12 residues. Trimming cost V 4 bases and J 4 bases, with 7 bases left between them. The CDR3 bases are TGTGCCAGCAGTGTAGGGGCCTATGGCTACACCTTC. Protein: CASSVGAYGYTF.

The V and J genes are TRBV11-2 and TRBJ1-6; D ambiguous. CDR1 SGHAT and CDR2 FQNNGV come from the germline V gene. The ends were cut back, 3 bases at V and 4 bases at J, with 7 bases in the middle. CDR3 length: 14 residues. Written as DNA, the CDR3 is TGTGCCAGCAGCTTGAACAGTTATAATTCACCCCTCCACTTT. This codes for CASSLNSYNSPLHF.

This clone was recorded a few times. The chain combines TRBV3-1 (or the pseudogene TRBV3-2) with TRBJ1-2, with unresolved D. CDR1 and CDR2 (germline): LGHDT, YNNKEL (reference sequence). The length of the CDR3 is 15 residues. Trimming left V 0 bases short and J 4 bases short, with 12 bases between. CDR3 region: CASSQETTRSYGYTF. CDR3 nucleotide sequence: TGTGCCAGCAGCCAAGAAACCACGAGGAGCTATGGCTACACCTTC.

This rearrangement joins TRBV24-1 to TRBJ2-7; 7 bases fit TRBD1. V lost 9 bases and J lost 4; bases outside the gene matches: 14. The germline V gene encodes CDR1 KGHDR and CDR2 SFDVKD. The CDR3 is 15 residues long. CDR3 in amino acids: CATESLTGLKYEQYF. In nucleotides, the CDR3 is TGTGCCACCGAATCATTGACAGGGTTAAAGTACGAGCAGTACTTC.

The CDR3 loop is CASSDLRLAVRSSYEQYF. DNA for the CDR3: TGTGCCAGCAGTGATTTGCGACTAGCGGTTAGGAGCTCCTACGAGCAGTACTTC. V gene TRBV2 combines with J gene TRBJ2-7; 9 bases map to TRBD2. V gave up 3 bases and J gave up 0 bases; unmatched junction bases: 12. Germline V gives CDR1 SNHLY, CDR2 FYNNEI. The CDR3 spans 18 residues.

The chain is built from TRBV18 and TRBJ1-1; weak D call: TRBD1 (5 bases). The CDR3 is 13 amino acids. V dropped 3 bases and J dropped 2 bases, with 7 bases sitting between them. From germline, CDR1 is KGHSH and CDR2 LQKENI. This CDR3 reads CASSPGTNTEAFF. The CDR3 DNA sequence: TGTGCCAGCTCACCGGGGACTAACACTGAAGCTTTCTTT.

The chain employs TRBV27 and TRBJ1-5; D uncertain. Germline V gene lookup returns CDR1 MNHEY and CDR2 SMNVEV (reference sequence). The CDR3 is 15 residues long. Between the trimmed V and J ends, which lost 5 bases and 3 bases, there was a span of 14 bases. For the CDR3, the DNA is TGTGCCAGCAGTCTGACCTCAGGTTCCAATCAGCCCCAGCATTTT. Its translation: CASSLTSGSNQPQHF.

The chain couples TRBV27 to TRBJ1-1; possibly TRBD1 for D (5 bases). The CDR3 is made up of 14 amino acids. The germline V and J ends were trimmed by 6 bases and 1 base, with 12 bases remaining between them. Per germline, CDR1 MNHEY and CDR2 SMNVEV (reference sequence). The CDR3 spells CASSLGGSNTEAFF. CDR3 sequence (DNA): TGTGCCAGCAGCTTGGGGGGGTCGAACACTGAAGCTTTCTTT.

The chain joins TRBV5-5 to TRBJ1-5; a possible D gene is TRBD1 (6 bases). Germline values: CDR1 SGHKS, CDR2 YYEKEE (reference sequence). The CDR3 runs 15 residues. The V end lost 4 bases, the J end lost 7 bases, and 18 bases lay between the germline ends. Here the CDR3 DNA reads TGTGCCAGCAGCCCGGGCCTGAGCGGGGGCCAGCCCCAGCATTTT. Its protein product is CASSPGLSGGQPQHF.

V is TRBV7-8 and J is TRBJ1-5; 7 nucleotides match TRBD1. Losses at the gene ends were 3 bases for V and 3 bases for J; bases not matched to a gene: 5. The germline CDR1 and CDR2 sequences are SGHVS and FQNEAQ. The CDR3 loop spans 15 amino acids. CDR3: CASSLGQTYNQPQHF. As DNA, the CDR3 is TGTGCCAGCAGCTTGGGACAGACATACAATCAGCCCCAGCATTTT.

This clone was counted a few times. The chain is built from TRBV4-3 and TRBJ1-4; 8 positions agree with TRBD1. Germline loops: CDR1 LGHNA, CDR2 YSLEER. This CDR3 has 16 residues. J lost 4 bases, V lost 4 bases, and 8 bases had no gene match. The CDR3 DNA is TGCGCCAGCAGCCGCCACTCAACAGGGGGTAATGAAAAACTGTTTTTT. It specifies CASSRHSTGGNEKLFF.

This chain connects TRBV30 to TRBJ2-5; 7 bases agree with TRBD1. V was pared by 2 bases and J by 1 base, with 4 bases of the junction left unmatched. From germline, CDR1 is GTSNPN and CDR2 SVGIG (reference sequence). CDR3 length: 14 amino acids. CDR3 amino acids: CAWSLGTAQETQYF. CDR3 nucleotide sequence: TGTGCCTGGAGTCTAGGGACAGCCCAAGAGACCCAGTACTTC.

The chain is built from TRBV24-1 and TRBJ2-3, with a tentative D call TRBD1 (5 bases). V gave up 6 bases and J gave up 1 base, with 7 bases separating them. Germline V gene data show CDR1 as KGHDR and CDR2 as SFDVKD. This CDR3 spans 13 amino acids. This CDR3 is CATSSRGTDTQYF. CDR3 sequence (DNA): TGTGCCACCAGTTCCAGGGGCACAGATACGCAGTATTTT.

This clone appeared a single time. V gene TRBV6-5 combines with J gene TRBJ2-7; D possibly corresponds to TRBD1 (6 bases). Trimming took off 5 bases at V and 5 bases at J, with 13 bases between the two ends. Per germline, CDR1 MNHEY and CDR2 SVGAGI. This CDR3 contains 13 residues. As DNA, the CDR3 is TGTGCCAGCAGTAAAACAGGGTCCAACGAGCAGTACTTC. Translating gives CASSKTGSNEQYF.

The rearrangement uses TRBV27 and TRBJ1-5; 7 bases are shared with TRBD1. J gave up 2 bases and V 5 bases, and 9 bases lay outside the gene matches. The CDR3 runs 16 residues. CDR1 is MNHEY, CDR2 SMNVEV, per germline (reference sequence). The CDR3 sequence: CASSKDRSGGNQPQHF. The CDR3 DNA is TGTGCCAGCAGTAAGGACAGGTCTGGGGGCAATCAGCCCCAGCATTTT.

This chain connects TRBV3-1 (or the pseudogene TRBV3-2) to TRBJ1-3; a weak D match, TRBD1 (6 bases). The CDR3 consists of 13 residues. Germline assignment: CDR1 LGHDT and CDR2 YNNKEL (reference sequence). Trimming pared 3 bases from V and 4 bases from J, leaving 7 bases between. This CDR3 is CASSQTGGNTIYF. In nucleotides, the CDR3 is TGTGCCAGCAGCCAGACAGGAGGAAACACCATATATTTT.

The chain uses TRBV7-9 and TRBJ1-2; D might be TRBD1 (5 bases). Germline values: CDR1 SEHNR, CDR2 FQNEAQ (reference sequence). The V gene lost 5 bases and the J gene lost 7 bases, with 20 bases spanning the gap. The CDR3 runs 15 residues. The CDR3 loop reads CASSQPGGPGGGYTF. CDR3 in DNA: TGTGCCAGCAGCCAACCCGGTGGGCCCGGGGGTGGCTACACCTTC.

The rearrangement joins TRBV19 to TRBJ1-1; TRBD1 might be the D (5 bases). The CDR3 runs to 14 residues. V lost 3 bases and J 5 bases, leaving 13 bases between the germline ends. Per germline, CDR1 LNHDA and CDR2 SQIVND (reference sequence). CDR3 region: CASSIWARATEAFF. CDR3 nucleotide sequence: TGTGCCAGTAGTATCTGGGCCAGGGCGACTGAAGCTTTCTTT.

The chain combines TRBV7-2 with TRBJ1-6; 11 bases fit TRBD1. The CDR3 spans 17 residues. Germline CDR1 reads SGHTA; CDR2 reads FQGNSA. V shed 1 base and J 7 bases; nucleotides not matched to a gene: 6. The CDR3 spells CASSLVGTGGLNSPLHF. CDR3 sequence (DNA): TGTGCCAGCAGCTTAGTGGGGACAGGGGGGTTAAATTCACCCCTCCACTTT.

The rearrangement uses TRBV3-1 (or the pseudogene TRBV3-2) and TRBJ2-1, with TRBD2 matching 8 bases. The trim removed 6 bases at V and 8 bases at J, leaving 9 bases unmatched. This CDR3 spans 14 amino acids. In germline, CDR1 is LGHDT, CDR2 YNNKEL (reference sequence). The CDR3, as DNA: TGTGCCAGCAGAAGGACCGCGGGGGGCGATGAGCAGTTCTTC. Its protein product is CASRRTAGGDEQFF.

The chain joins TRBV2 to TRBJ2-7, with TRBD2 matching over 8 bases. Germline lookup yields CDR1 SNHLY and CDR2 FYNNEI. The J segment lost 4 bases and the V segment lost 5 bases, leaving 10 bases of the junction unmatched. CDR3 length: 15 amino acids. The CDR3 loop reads CASSYKLAGQYEQYF. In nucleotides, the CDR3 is TGTGCCAGCAGTTATAAATTAGCGGGACAATACGAGCAGTACTTC.

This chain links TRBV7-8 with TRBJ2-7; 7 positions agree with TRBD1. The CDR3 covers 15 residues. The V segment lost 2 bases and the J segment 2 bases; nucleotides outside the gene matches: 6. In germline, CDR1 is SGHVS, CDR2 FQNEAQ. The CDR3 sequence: CASSLNRDRAYEQYF. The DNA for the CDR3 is TGTGCCAGCAGCTTAAACCGGGACAGAGCCTACGAGCAGTACTTC. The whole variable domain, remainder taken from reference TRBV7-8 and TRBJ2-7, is GAGVSQSPRYKVAKRGQDVALRCDPISGHVSLFWYQQALGQGPEFLTYFQNEAQLDKSGLPSDRFFAERPEGSVSTLKIQRTQQEDSAVYLCASSLNRDRAYEQYFGPGTRLTVT.